This is a list of T cell receptor beta chains from one sample in a study of blood T cell repertoires in COVID-19. Using immunoSEQ multiplex PCR, the repertoire was profiled, and TCRdb retains in-frame clones only, with some absent. The sample includes 200,000 to 250,000 clones, about 84% seen only once; the top ten take 2% to 2.5%. What was sequenced was PBMCs or T cells enriched from blood (not recorded which). The receptors were sampled from a woman in her 50s who had recovered from COVID-19. CDR3s include the opening cysteine and the closing phenylalanine or tryptophan. The order of the fields is V gene, D gene, clone size, J gene, CDR3 protein, CDR3 DNA. D genes are given only for firm matches. Clone size is not always given. Where it is, it says once, few, many or a class for expanded clones.

v_call: TRBV7-2
d_call: -
clone_size: -
j_call: TRBJ2-2
cdr3_aa: CASSLGGQGRTGELFF
cdr3_nt: TGTGCCAGCAGCTTAGGAGGCCAGGGTAGGACCGGGGAGCTGTTTTTT

v_call: TRBV7-9
d_call: -
clone_size: -
j_call: TRBJ2-1
cdr3_aa: CASSLVLANYNEQFF
cdr3_nt: TGTGCCAGCAGCTTAGTACTAGCAAACTACAATGAGCAGTTCTTC

v_call: TRBV18
d_call: -
clone_size: -
j_call: TRBJ1-5
cdr3_aa: CASSPEADNSNQPQHF
cdr3_nt: TGTGCCAGCTCACCAGAGGCGGATAATAGCAATCAGCCCCAGCATTTT

v_call: TRBV18
d_call: TRBD1
clone_size: -
j_call: TRBJ2-5
cdr3_aa: CATSDRAGEETQYF
cdr3_nt: TGTGCCACCTCGGACAGGGCCGGTGAAGAGACCCAGTACTTC

v_call: TRBV28
d_call: TRBD1
clone_size: -
j_call: TRBJ2-1
cdr3_aa: CASSTPLYRGVGNEQFF
cdr3_nt: TGTGCCAGCAGTACACCCCTCTACAGGGGTGTTGGCAATGAGCAGTTCTTC

v_call: TRBV7-8
d_call: TRBD1
clone_size: -
j_call: TRBJ1-1
cdr3_aa: CASSLATGAIYPEAFF
cdr3_nt: TGTGCCAGCAGCTTAGCGACAGGGGCCATCTATCCTGAAGCTTTCTTT

v_call: TRBV15
d_call: TRBD1
clone_size: -
j_call: TRBJ1-2
cdr3_aa: CATSRLGQSNYGYTF
cdr3_nt: TGTGCCACCAGCAGATTGGGACAGAGTAACTATGGCTACACCTTC

v_call: TRBV18
d_call: -
clone_size: -
j_call: TRBJ2-2
cdr3_aa: CASSPLDGELFF
cdr3_nt: TGTGCCAGCTCACCACTGGACGGGGAGCTGTTTTTT

v_call: TRBV4-1
d_call: TRBD2
clone_size: -
j_call: TRBJ2-7
cdr3_aa: CASSQDFGTSGGFYEQYF
cdr3_nt: TGCGCCAGCAGCCAAGATTTCGGGACTAGCGGGGGGTTTTACGAGCAGTACTTC

v_call: TRBV4-1
d_call: TRBD1
clone_size: -
j_call: TRBJ1-1
cdr3_aa: CASSPARDSLNLVAFF
cdr3_nt: TGCGCCAGCAGCCCAGCCAGGGACAGCTTGAACTTGGTAGCTTTCTTT

v_call: TRBV3-1/TRBV3-2
d_call: TRBD1
clone_size: -
j_call: TRBJ1-1
cdr3_aa: CASSSRQGAPEAFF
cdr3_nt: TGTGCCAGCAGCTCCCGACAGGGGGCTCCTGAAGCTTTCTTT

v_call: TRBV21-1
d_call: -
clone_size: once
j_call: TRBJ2-3
cdr3_aa: CASSKGTSGNTDTQYF
cdr3_nt: TGTGCCAGCAGCAAAGGCACTAGCGGAAACACAGATACGCAGTATTTT

v_call: TRBV6-2/TRBV6-3
d_call: -
clone_size: -
j_call: TRBJ1-2
cdr3_aa: CASSYPGRYGYTF
cdr3_nt: TGTGCCAGCAGTTACCCGGGGAGGTATGGCTACACCTTC